The source of this TCR beta chain is a study of cytomegalovirus exposure and HLA in healthy donors. Study-wide background: Genetic ancestry analysis placed around four fifths of the roughly 400 donors that were genotyped in the Caucasian-associated cluster.

This PCR relied on a set of 60 Vbeta primers and 13 Jbeta primers. Only in-frame clones appear in the TCRdb table, and some are missing; sequencing was by immunoSEQ multiplex PCR. The sample has 90,000 to 150,000 clones; roughly 77% are singletons. The table lists this clone with a count of one. This CDR3 is built from 15 residues. The germline V and J ends were trimmed by 1 base and 0 bases, with 10 bases remaining between them. Germline CDR1 and CDR2: SGHTA and FQGNSA. The chain uses TRBV7-2 and TRBJ2-7; D possibly corresponds to TRBD2 (5 bases). The specimen was PBMCs. The clonotype comes from a man between 45 and 60 years old in good health and CMV-seropositive. CDR3 amino acids: CASSLVNSVSYEQYF. For the CDR3, the DNA is TGTGCCAGCAGCTTAGTGAATAGCGTCTCCTACGAGCAGTACTTC.